This record covers a single TCR beta chain. Antigen unknown. Sequencing used immunoSEQ multiplex PCR; TCRdb keeps in-frame clones, though not all of them. Altogether fewer than 20,000 clones are present, less than 65% being singletons, with the ten largest covering roughly 6.7%. Included were adult ileal or ileocolonic Crohn's patients indicated for ileocolonic resection. The data derive from a study of T cell repertoires in ileal Crohn's disease. Overall study: About half of patients got postoperative therapy: under twelve thiopurines, roughly 19 anti-TNF. Study-level points and caveats: Clonal expansions were more frequent in active smokers than non-smokers at surgery. Endoscopic recurrence occurred in every patient whose clonality exceeded 26.8%.

The V gene's germline CDR1 is MNHEY and CDR2 SMNVEV (reference sequence). V gave up 6 bases and J gave up 1 base, with 12 bases separating them. This CDR3 has 14 residues. The rearrangement uses TRBV27 and TRBJ1-1, with D hard to call. Sequenced sample: ileal tissue. The source is an adult with Crohn's disease. The CDR3 sequence is CASRPREPNTEAFF. In DNA, the CDR3 is TGTGCCAGCAGGCCCCGGGAACCGAACACTGAAGCTTTCTTT.